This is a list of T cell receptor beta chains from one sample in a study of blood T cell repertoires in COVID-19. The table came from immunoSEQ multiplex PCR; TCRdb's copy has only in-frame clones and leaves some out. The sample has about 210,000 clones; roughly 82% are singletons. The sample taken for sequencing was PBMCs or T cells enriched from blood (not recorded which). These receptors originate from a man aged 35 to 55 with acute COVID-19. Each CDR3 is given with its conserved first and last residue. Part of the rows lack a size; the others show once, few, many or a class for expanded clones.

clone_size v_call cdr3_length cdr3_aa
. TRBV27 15 CASRSWEIREGIQYF
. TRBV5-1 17 CASSPEGQGARTGELFF
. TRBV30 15 CAWSGGGSMNTEAFF
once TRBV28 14 CASSPPEREDEQYF
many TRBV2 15 CASSGTGQGHYEQYF
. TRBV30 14 CAWSVRGTNEKLFF
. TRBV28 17 CASSPPEGGRGSYEQYF
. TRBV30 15 CAWSGMGHPGNIQYF
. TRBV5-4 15 CASSQTSGGTGELFF
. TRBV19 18 CASSISGTGQAGANVLTF
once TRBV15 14 CATSKSGYSYEQYF
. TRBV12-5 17 CASGLWTSGSKSNEQFF
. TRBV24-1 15 CATSDLEGWTDTQYF
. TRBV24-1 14 CATSDGTDINEQFF
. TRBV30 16 CAWTPFRGSTWYEQYF
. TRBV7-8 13 CASSARQGRELFF
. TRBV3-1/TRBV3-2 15 CASSLGSLGPYEQYF
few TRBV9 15 CASSVGTGPNEKLFF
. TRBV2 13 CASRDNWNTEAFF
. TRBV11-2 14 CASKNGQGGETQYF
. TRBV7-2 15 CASRVGQGFPNEQFF
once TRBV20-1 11 CSAGGREKLFF
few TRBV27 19 CASSFLGLAGGRTTGELFF
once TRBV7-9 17 CASSLQQVQGITREQYF
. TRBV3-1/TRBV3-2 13 CASSQVSGREQFF
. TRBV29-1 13 CSVGPAGTYEQYF
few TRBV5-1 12 CASSLDSYGYTF
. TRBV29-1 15 CSVNVGYEATDTQYF
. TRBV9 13 CASSKSGAAEAFF
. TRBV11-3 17 CASSLDPTSEGLYEQYF
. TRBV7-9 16 CASSSRQGSFTTEAFF